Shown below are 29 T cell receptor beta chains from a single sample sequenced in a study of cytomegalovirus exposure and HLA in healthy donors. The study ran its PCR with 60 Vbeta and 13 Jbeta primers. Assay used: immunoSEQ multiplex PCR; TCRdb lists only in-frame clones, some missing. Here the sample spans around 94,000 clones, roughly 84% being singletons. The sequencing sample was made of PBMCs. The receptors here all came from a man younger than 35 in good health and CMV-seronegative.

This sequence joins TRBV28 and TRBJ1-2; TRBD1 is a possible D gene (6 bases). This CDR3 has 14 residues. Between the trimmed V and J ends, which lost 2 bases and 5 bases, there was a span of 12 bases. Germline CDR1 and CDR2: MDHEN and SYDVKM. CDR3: CASSLTRGLYGYTF. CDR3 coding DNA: TGTGCCAGCAGTTTAACCAGGGGCCTGTATGGCTACACCTTC.

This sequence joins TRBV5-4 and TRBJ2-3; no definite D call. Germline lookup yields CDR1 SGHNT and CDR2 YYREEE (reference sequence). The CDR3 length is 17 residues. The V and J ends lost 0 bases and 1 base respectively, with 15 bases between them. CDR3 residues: CASSLGVNSLRTDTQYF. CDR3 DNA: TGTGCCAGCAGCTTGGGTGTCAACAGTCTTCGCACAGATACGCAGTATTTT.

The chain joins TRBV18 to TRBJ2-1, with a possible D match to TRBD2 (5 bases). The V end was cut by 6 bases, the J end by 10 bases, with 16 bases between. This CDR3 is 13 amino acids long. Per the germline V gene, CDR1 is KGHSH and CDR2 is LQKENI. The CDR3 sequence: CASSLKVGGEQFF. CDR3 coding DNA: TGTGCCAGCTCCCTCAAGGTGGGCGGGGAGCAGTTCTTC.

CDR3 coding DNA: TGTGCCAGCAGTGTAAAAATAGGGACAGTCGGCTACACCTTC. Translated, it gives CASSVKIGTVGYTF. This rearrangement joins TRBV2 to TRBJ1-2, with TRBD1 matching 7 bases. V gave up 4 bases and J gave up 8 bases; unmatched junction bases: 10. Per the germline V gene, CDR1 is SNHLY and CDR2 is FYNNEI. There are 14 residues in the CDR3.

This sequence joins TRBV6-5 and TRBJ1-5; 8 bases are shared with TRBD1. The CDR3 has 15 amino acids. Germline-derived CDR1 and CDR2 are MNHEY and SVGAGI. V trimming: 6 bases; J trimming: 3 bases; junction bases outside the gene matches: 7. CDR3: CASSPDRAVNQPQHF. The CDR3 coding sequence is TGTGCCAGCAGCCCGGACAGGGCCGTCAATCAGCCCCAGCATTTT.

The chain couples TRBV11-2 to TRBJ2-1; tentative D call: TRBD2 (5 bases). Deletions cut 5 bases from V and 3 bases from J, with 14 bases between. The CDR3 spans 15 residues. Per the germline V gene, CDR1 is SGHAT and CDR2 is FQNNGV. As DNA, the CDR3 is TGTGCCAGCAGCACCGTTGGGAGATTCTACAATGAGCAGTTCTTC. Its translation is CASSTVGRFYNEQFF. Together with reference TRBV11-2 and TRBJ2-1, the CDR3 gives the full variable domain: EAGVAQSPRYKIIEKRQSVAFWCNPISGHATLYWYQQILGQGPKLLIQFQNNGVVDDSQLPKDRFSAERLKGVDSTLKIQPAKLEDSAVYLCASSTVGRFYNEQFFGPGTRLTVL.

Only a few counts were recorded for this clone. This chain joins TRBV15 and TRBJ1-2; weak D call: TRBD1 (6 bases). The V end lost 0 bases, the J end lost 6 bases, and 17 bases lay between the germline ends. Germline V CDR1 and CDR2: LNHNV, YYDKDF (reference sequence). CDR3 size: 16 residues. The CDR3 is CATSRDITGWNDGYTF. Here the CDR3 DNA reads TGTGCCACCAGCAGAGATATAACAGGGTGGAATGATGGCTACACCTTC.

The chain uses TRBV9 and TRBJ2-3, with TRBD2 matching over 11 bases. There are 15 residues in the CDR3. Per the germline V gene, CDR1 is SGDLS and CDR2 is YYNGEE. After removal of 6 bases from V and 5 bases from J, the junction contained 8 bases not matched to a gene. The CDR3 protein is CASNSFGTSGDTQYF. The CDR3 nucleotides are TGTGCCAGCAACTCATTCGGGACTAGCGGAGATACGCAGTATTTT. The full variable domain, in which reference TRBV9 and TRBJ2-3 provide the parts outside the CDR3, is DSGVTQTPKHLITATGQRVTLRCSPRSGDLSVYWYQQSLDQGLQFLIQYYNGEERAKGNILERFSAQQFPDLHSELNLSSLELGDSALYFCASNSFGTSGDTQYFGPGTRLTVL.

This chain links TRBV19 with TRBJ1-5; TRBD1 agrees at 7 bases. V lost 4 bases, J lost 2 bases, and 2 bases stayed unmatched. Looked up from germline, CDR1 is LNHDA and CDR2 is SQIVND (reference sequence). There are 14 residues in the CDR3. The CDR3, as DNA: TGTGCCAGTAGTACACAGGGGCGCAATCAGCCCCAGCATTTT. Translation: CASSTQGRNQPQHF.

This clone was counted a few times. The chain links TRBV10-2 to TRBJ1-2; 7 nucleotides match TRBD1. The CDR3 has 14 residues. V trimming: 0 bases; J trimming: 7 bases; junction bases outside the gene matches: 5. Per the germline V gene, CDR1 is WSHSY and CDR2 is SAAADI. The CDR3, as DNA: TGCGCCAGCAGTGAGTCGGGGACAGTGGGTGGCTACACCTTC. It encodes CASSESGTVGGYTF.

This CDR3 reads CASSFGTDNQPQHF. The CDR3, as DNA: TGTGCCAGCAGCTTTGGGACAGATAATCAGCCCCAGCATTTT. The chain carries TRBV13 and TRBJ1-5; 7 bases are shared with TRBD1. This CDR3 region has 14 residues. Germline V gene sequence: CDR1 PRHDT, CDR2 FYEKMQ (reference sequence). Trimming removed 3 bases from V and 4 bases from J; junction bases left unmatched: 3.

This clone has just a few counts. In DNA, the CDR3 is TGTGCCAGCAGCTCGCAGGGCCTCATGGGGGAGACCCAGTACTTC. Translating gives CASSSQGLMGETQYF. The J gene is TRBJ2-5, the V gene TRBV5-5; D possibly corresponds to TRBD1 (5 bases). Trimming left V 3 bases short and J 5 bases short, with 17 bases between. CDR1 and CDR2 (germline): SGHKS, YYEKEE (reference sequence). This CDR3 contains 15 residues.

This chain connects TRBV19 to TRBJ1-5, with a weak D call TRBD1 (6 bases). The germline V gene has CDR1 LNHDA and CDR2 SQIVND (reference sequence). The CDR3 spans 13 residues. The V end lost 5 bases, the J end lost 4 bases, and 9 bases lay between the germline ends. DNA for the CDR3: TGTGCCAGTAGTTTACAGGGAAATCAGCCCCAGCATTTT. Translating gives CASSLQGNQPQHF.

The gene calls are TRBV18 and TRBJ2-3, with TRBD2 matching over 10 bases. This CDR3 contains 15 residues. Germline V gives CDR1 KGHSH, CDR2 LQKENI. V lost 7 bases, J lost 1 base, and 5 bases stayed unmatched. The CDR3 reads CASLAGTSGTDTQYF. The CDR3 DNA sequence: TGTGCCAGCTTAGCCGGGACTAGCGGCACAGATACGCAGTATTTT.

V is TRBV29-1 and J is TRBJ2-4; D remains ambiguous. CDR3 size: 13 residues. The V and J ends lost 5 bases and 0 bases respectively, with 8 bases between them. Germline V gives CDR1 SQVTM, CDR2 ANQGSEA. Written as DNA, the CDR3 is TGCAGCGTTTTTCTGTCAGCCAAAAACATTCAGTACTTC. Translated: CSVFLSAKNIQYF.

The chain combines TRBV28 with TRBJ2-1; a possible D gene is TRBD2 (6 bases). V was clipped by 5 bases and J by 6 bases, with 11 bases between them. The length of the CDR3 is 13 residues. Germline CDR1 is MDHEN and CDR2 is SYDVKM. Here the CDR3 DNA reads TGTGCCAGCAGTCCCGGGGGTAGCAATGAGCAGTTCTTC. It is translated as CASSPGGSNEQFF.

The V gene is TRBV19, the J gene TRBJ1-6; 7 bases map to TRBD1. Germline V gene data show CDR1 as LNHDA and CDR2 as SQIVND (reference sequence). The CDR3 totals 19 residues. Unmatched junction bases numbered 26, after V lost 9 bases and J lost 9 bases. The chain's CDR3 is CASSTARDRGLGWGSPLHF. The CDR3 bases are TGTGCCAGCTCTACGGCCAGGGACAGAGGACTGGGGTGGGGTTCACCCCTCCACTTT. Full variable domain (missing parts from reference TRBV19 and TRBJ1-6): DGGITQSPKYLFRKEGQNVTLSCEQNLNHDAMYWYRQDPGQGLRLIYYSQIVNDFQKGDIAEGYSVSREKKESFPLTVTSAQKNPTAFYLCASSTARDRGLGWGSPLHFGNGTRLTVT.

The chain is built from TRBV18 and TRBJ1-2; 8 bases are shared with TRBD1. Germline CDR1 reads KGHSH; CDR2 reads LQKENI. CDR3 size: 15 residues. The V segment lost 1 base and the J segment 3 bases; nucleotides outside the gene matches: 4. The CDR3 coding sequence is TGTGCCAGCTCACCACGGGGACAGGTAGACTATGGCTACACCTTC. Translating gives CASSPRGQVDYGYTF.

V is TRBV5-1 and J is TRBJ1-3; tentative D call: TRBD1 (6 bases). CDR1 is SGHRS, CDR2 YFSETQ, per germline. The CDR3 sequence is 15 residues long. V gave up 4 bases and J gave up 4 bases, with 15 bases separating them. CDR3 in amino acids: CASSLWTATGNTIYF. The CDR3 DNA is TGCGCCAGCAGCCTATGGACAGCGACCGGAAACACCATATATTTT.

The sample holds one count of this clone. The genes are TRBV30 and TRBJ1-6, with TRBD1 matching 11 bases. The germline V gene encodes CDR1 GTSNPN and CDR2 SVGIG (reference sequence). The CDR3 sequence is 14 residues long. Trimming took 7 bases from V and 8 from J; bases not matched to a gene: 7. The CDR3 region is CASSWGQGDSPLHF. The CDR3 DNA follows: TGTGCCTCCTCTTGGGGACAGGGGGATTCACCCCTCCACTTT.

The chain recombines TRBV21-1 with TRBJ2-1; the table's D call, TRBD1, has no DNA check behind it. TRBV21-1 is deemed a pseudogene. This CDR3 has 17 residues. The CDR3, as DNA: TGTGCCAGCAGCAAAGGTCCCTTTGGGACAGTCTACAATGAGCAGTTCTTC. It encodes CASSKGPFGTVYNEQFF.

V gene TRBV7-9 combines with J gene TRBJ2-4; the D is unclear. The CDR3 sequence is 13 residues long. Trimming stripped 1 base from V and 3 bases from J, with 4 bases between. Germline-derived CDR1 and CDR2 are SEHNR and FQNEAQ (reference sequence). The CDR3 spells CASSLERKNIQYF. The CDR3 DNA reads TGTGCCAGCAGCTTAGAGCGCAAAAACATTCAGTACTTC. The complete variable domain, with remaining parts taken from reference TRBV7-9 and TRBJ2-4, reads DTGVSQNPRHKITKRGQNVTFRCDPISEHNRLYWYRQTLGQGPEFLTYFQNEAQLEKSRLLSDRFSAERPKGSFSTLEIQRTEQGDSAMYLCASSLERKNIQYFGAGTRLSVL.

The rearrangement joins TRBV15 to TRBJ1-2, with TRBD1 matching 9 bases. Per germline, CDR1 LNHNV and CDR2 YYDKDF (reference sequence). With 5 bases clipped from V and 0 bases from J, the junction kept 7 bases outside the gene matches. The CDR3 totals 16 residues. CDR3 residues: CATSGMRTGANYGYTF. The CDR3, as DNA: TGTGCCACCAGCGGAATGAGGACAGGGGCTAACTATGGCTACACCTTC.

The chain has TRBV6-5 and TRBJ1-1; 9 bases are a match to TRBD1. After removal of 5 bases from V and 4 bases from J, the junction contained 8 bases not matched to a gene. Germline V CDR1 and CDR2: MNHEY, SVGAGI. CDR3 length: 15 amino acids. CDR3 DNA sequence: TGTGCCAGCAGTAACAGGGGGCCAAGGTTCACTGAAGCTTTCTTT. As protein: CASSNRGPRFTEAFF.

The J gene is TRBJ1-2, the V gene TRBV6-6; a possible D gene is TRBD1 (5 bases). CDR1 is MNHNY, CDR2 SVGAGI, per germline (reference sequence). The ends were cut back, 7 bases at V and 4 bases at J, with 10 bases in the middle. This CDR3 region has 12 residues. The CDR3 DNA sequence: TGTGCCAGCACCGACCAGGGCTATGGCTACACCTTC. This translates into CASTDQGYGYTF.

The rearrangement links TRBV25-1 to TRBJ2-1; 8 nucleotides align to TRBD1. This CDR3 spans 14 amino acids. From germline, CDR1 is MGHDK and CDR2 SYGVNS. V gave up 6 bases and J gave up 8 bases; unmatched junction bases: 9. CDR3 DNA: TGTGCCAGCAGCCGACAGGGGATACAATATGAGCAGTTCTTC. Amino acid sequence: CASSRQGIQYEQFF.

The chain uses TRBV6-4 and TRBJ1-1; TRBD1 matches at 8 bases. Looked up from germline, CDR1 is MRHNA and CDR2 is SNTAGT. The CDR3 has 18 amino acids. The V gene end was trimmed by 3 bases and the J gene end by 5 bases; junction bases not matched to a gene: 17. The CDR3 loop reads CASSDVFKQGASVTEAFF. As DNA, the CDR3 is TGTGCCAGCAGTGATGTTTTTAAGCAGGGGGCGTCGGTTACTGAAGCTTTCTTT.

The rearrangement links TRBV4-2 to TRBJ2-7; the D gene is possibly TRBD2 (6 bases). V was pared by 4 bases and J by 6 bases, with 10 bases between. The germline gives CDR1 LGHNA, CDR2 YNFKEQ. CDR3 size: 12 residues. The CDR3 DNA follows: TGTGCCAGCAGCCCCCCTAGCGTCGAGCAGTACTTC. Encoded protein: CASSPPSVEQYF.

DNA for the CDR3: TGTGCCTGGAACCCCCCGGGGAGGGGGCAGTACTTC. Encoded protein: CAWNPPGRGQYF. The chain joins TRBV30 to TRBJ2-7; 7 nucleotides line up with TRBD2. There are 12 residues in the CDR3. Per germline, CDR1 GTSNPN and CDR2 SVGIG (reference sequence). V was clipped by 4 bases and J by 9 bases; unmatched bases: 9.